Detailed here is one TCR beta chain. Its antigen is unknown. CDR3 length equals 14 residues. Germline V gene sequence: CDR1 KGHDR, CDR2 SFDVKD. The ends were cut back, 0 bases at V and 2 bases at J, with 7 bases in the middle. This entry belongs to a study of T cell responses to AZD1222 COVID-19 vaccine. Study-wide points: None of the repertoires were sampled until the peak T cell response had passed. The study identified only five to seven AZD1222 recipients as seropositive at baseline.

Clones were read by immunoSEQ multiplex PCR, and TCRdb kept only the in-frame ones, dropping some. The data hold 120,000 or so clones, with about 89% observed a single time. V gene TRBV24-1 combines with J gene TRBJ2-7, with D uncertain. The sample in question was peripheral blood, obtained on day 0 of AZD1222 vaccination. This TCR was sampled from an adult in good health. In DNA, the CDR3 is TGTGCCACCAGTGATTTGAGGGTTACCTACGAGCAGTACTTC. It specifies CATSDLRVTYEQYF.